This T cell receptor (beta chain) was identified in a study of post-analysis software for immune sequencing data. Study information: Disease trajectories encompassed relapsing-remitting, secondary progressive and progressive-relapsing multiple sclerosis.

The CDR3 covers 15 residues. After removal of 5 bases from V and 5 bases from J, the junction contained 6 bases not matched to a gene. The V gene's germline CDR1 is LGHNA and CDR2 YNFKEQ. Findings and caveats of the study: Strong co-clustering by F measure was seen for same-batch samples. Controls' normalized Chao1 diversity significantly exceeded that of multiple sclerosis patients. About 5 TRBV segments (TRBV5-6, TRBV5-1 and TRBV20-1 among them) occurred more frequently in patients than in controls.

Worth noting for this clonotype: What it binds is unknown.

Included in the TCR beta cDNA libraries were unique molecular identifiers. Via MiXCR, TCRdb re-called the PCR reads, giving one row per CDR3 protein. The sample has 600,000 to 700,000 distinct CDR3 sequences, approximately 60% seen once. The chain has TRBV4-2 and TRBJ2-7; 13 bases map to TRBD2. This clonotype was sampled from a girl under 10 years old with multiple sclerosis. The sequenced sample was blood. The CDR3 protein is CASSSRTSGSNEQYF. CDR3 in DNA: TGTGCCAGCAGCTCCCGGACTAGCGGGAGCAACGAGCAGTACTTC.